These T cell receptor beta chains were read from a single sample in a study of post-analysis software for immune sequencing data. Each CDR3 protein gets one entry after TCRdb re-called the PCR reads with MiXCR. Among fewer than 900,000 distinct CDR3 sequences, roughly 46% were seen once, and the ten largest hold just under 5%. The sequenced material came from blood. The receptors shown here come from a girl aged 5-17 years with multiple sclerosis. The CDR3 runs from the conserved cysteine through the conserved F or W. Fields, in order: D gene, V gene, clone size, J gene, CDR3 DNA, CDR3 protein. D genes are given only for firm matches. A clone size is listed for some rows: how often the clone was seen (once, few, many), or a class if it is expanded.

>TRBD2|TRBV7-9|.|TRBJ2-3
TGTGCCAGCAGCTTCCCCAGAAGGCTAGCGGGACGCACAGATACGCAGTATTTT
CASSFPRRLAGRTDTQYF
>TRBD2|TRBV20-1|many|TRBJ2-7
TGCAGTGCTAGGCGGGGGACCTACGAGCAGTACTTC
CSARRGTYEQYF
>.|TRBV9|few|TRBJ1-6
TGTGCCAGCAGCGTAGCAGGGAGCTCCTATAATTCACCCCTCCACTTT
CASSVAGSSYNSPLHF
>.|TRBV12-3/TRBV12-4|once|TRBJ2-3
TGTGCCAGCAGGTCACAGGGTTATACGCGGTATTTT
CASRSQGYTRYF
>.|TRBV5-1|few|TRBJ2-1
TGCGCCAGCAGCTTGCCGGGAGAAGACAATGAGCAGTTCTTC
CASSLPGEDNEQFF
>.|TRBV15|few|TRBJ1-2
TGTGCCACCAGCAGAGATCGAACAGCCAACTATGGCTACACCTTC
CATSRDRTANYGYTF
>TRBD1|TRBV7-9|.|TRBJ2-4
TGTGCCAGCAGCCCGAGCGAGACAGGGGGATCCGTTCAGTACTTC
CASSPSETGGSVQYF
>TRBD1|TRBV20-1|.|TRBJ1-1
TGCAGTGCTAGTTTCCAGGGGGCCTTCCTCACTGAAGCTTTCTTT
CSASFQGAFLTEAFF
>TRBD1|TRBV20-1|.|TRBJ1-1
TGCAGTGCTTCCCCAGGGGGCGGGTTCACTGAAGCTTTCTTT
CSASPGGGFTEAFF
>TRBD1|TRBV16|.|TRBJ1-2
TGTGCCAGCAGCCAATCTCGGACAGGGGGTAACAAGTATGGCTACACCTTC
CASSQSRTGGNKYGYTF
>TRBD2|TRBV19|few|TRBJ2-1
TGTGCCACCGGGACTAGCGGGACCCATGAGCAGTTCTTC
CATGTSGTHEQFF